Listed here are 25 T cell receptor beta chains from one sample, sequenced in a study of PD-1 blockade in classical Hodgkin lymphoma. Data came from immunoSEQ multiplex PCR; TCRdb stores just in-frame clones and leaves some out. The table shows 45,000 or so clones, with about 90% occurring only once. After autologous stem cell transplantation all patients relapsed, and prior brentuximab vedotin exposure differed between cohorts. Sequenced material: peripheral blood mononuclear cells (PBMCs), taken at baseline. All receptors come from a human donor with classical Hodgkin lymphoma.

The chain uses TRBV18 and TRBJ2-7; 8 bases map to TRBD2. There are 14 residues in the CDR3. The V gene end was trimmed by 3 bases and the J gene end by 2 bases; junction bases not matched to a gene: 3. Germline loops: CDR1 KGHSH, CDR2 LQKENI. CDR3 loop: CASSPLAGTYEQYF. The DNA of the CDR3 is TGTGCCAGCTCACCCCTAGCGGGCACCTACGAGCAGTACTTC. The full variable domain, rest sourced from reference TRBV18 and TRBJ2-7, is NAGVMQNPRHLVRRRGQEARLRCSPMKGHSHVYWYRQLPEEGLKFMVYLQKENIIDESGMPKERFSAEFPKEGPSILRIQQVVRGDSAAYFCASSPLAGTYEQYFGPGTRLTVT.

This sequence joins TRBV5-1 and TRBJ2-2; 10 nucleotides line up with TRBD1. The V and J ends lost 4 bases and 5 bases, in that order; junction bases with no gene match: 8. The CDR3 sequence is 16 residues long. Per the germline V gene, CDR1 is SGHRS and CDR2 is YFSETQ. CDR3 sequence (DNA): TGCGCCAGCAGCCTCTTTGGACAGGGGGAAACCGGGGAGCTGTTTTTT. Its translation: CASSLFGQGETGELFF.

This clone has more than one count but fewer than ten. The V call is TRBV27, the J call TRBJ2-1; no definite D call. This CDR3 is 14 amino acids long. Germline V gene lookup returns CDR1 MNHEY and CDR2 SMNVEV (reference sequence). Trimming took off 0 bases at V and 8 bases at J, with 11 bases between the two ends. The CDR3 DNA is TGTGCCAGCAGTTTATCTATCCCTCTGTATGAGCAGTTCTTC. The encoded protein is CASSLSIPLYEQFF.

J is TRBJ2-7 and V is TRBV28, with D possibly being TRBD2 (6 bases). Trimming stripped 6 bases from V and 5 bases from J, with 20 bases between. The CDR3 extends over 15 amino acids. Germline-derived CDR1 and CDR2 are MDHEN and SYDVKM. This chain's CDR3 is CASSPGTPEIHEQYF. The CDR3 DNA follows: TGTGCCAGCAGCCCCGGGACTCCTGAGATCCACGAGCAGTACTTC. Full variable domain (outside the CDR3, taken from reference TRBV28 and TRBJ2-7): DVKVTQSSRYLVKRTGEKVFLECVQDMDHENMFWYRQDPGLGLRLIYFSYDVKMKEKGDIPEGYSVSREKKERFSLILESASTNQTSMYLCASSPGTPEIHEQYFGPGTRLTVT.

Points on this clone: Different DNA sequences within this sample yield the same CDR3. V and J are TRBV6-4 and TRBJ2-1; 9 nucleotides match TRBD2. This CDR3 comprises 13 residues. Germline values: CDR1 MRHNA, CDR2 SNTAGT. The V segment lost 2 bases and the J segment 10 bases; nucleotides outside the gene matches: 3. The CDR3 reads CASSDGTSNEQFF. CDR3 nucleotide sequence: TGTGCCAGCAGTGACGGGACTAGCAACGAGCAGTTCTTC.

The chain carries TRBV9 and TRBJ2-1; D not resolved. The CDR3 has 13 amino acids. The V end lost 3 bases, the J end lost 6 bases, and 10 bases lay between the germline ends. Germline V CDR1 and CDR2: SGDLS, YYNGEE. CDR3 nucleotides: TGTGCCAGCAGCGCTCATTCGTTCAATGAGCAGTTCTTC. Residues: CASSAHSFNEQFF.

This clone was found once. The chain employs TRBV28 and TRBJ2-5; D unresolved. This CDR3 is built from 15 residues. CDR1 and CDR2 (germline): MDHEN, SYDVKM. Trimming removed 8 bases from V and 1 base from J, with 17 bases in between. CDR3 in amino acids: CASQDPGRTQETQYF. The CDR3 DNA follows: TGTGCCAGCCAAGATCCCGGACGGACCCAAGAGACCCAGTACTTC.

The V call is TRBV5-1, the J call TRBJ2-5, with D possibly matching TRBD1 (6 bases). CDR3 length equals 13 residues. Between the trimmed V and J ends, which lost 3 bases and 5 bases, there was a span of 11 bases. Germline values: CDR1 SGHRS, CDR2 YFSETQ. The CDR3 sequence: CASSSDSFETQYF. CDR3 bases: TGCGCCAGCAGCTCGGACAGTTTTGAGACCCAGTACTTC.

The genes are TRBV25-1 and TRBJ1-1; a weak D match, TRBD1 (5 bases). Germline CDR1 is MGHDK and CDR2 is SYGVNS. Trimming cost V 8 bases and J 0 bases, with 7 bases left between them. The CDR3 has 12 residues. This CDR3 reads CASSRVNTEAFF. As DNA, the CDR3 is TGTGCCAGCTCCAGGGTGAACACTGAAGCTTTCTTT. The variable domain in full, with the rest retrieved from reference TRBV25-1 and TRBJ1-1, is EADIYQTPRYLVIGTGKKITLECSQTMGHDKMYWYQQDPGMELHLIHYSYGVNSTEKGDLSSESTVSRIRTEHFPLTLESARPSHTSQYLCASSRVNTEAFFGQGTRLTVV.

The gene calls are TRBV13 and TRBJ2-1; a weak D match, TRBD2 (6 bases). Germline loops: CDR1 PRHDT, CDR2 FYEKMQ (reference sequence). Trimming took 0 bases from V and 1 from J, leaving 10 bases between them. The CDR3 runs to 16 residues. CDR3 nucleotide sequence: TGTGCCAGCAGCTTAGGGCTAGCGTTTTCCTACAATGAGCAGTTCTTC. Its protein product is CASSLGLAFSYNEQFF.

Here the CDR3 DNA reads TGCGCCAGCAGCGTTGAGGGCCACGAGCAGTACTTC. This translates into CASSVEGHEQYF. The chain uses TRBV5-1 and TRBJ2-7, with D possibly matching TRBD2 (5 bases). Trimming left V 4 bases short and J 5 bases short, with 10 bases between. This CDR3 has 12 amino acids. Germline V gene lookup returns CDR1 SGHRS and CDR2 YFSETQ.

The chain has TRBV19 and TRBJ2-2; 9 nucleotides match TRBD1. V dropped 5 bases and J dropped 5; count of bases not matched to a gene: 6. This CDR3 comprises 15 residues. CDR1 is LNHDA and CDR2 is SQIVND in the germline V gene (reference sequence). The CDR3 nucleotides are TGTGCCAGTAGTCAAATACAGGGGGCGACCGGGGAGCTGTTTTTT. Residues: CASSQIQGATGELFF.

The rearrangement joins TRBV5-1 to TRBJ2-7, with 8 bases identical to TRBD2. Germline CDR1 reads SGHRS; CDR2 reads YFSETQ. The V and J ends lost 5 bases and 0 bases, in that order; junction bases with no gene match: 1. There are 13 residues in the CDR3. The CDR3 protein is CASRRGDSYEQYF. The CDR3, as DNA: TGCGCCAGCAGGCGGGGGGACTCCTACGAGCAGTACTTC.

This chain links TRBV5-1 with TRBJ1-1; D is undetermined. The CDR3 runs 14 residues. Germline assignment: CDR1 SGHRS and CDR2 YFSETQ. Trimming shortened V by 1 base and J by 1 base, and 8 bases separated the two germline ends. The CDR3 nucleotides read TGCGCCAGCAGCTTGTATTCGGGGAACACTGAAGCTTTCTTT. This translates into CASSLYSGNTEAFF. Together with reference TRBV5-1 and TRBJ1-1, the CDR3 gives the full variable domain: KAGVTQTPRYLIKTRGQQVTLSCSPISGHRSVSWYQQTPGQGLQFLFEYFSETQRNKGNFPGRFSGRQFSNSRSEMNVSTLELGDSALYLCASSLYSGNTEAFFGQGTRLTVV.

This chain joins TRBV10-3 and TRBJ2-1; 11 positions agree with TRBD1. The CDR3 runs to 14 residues. V shed 10 bases and J 4 bases; nucleotides not matched to a gene: 6. Germline values: CDR1 ENHRY, CDR2 SYGVKD. This CDR3 reads CATGDRGFYNEQFF. CDR3 DNA sequence: TGTGCCACCGGGGACAGGGGGTTTTACAATGAGCAGTTCTTC.

This clone was seen only once. Additional DNA sequences in this sample encode the identical CDR3. This chain joins TRBV5-1 and TRBJ2-5; 7 nucleotides align to TRBD2. The CDR3 runs 14 residues. V trimming: 0 bases; J trimming: 2 bases; junction bases outside the gene matches: 1. Germline values: CDR1 SGHRS, CDR2 YFSETQ. The CDR3 bases are TGCGCCAGCAGCTTGGTCGGGGGGCAAGAGACCCAGTACTTC. The encoded protein is CASSLVGGQETQYF.

The chain recombines TRBV9 with TRBJ2-1; 13 bases map to TRBD2. The trim removed 4 bases at V and 4 bases at J, leaving 2 bases unmatched. Looked up from germline, CDR1 is SGDLS and CDR2 is YYNGEE. CDR3 length equals 15 residues. This CDR3 is CASSPGLAGYNEQFF. The CDR3 DNA reads as TGTGCCAGCAGCCCGGGACTAGCGGGGTACAATGAGCAGTTCTTC.

The genes are TRBV5-1 and TRBJ2-7; possibly TRBD1 or TRBD2 for D (5 bases each). The CDR3 runs to 16 residues. Trimming took 4 bases from V and 3 from J, leaving 20 bases between them. Germline-derived CDR1 and CDR2 are SGHRS and YFSETQ. CDR3 protein: CASSPSTGTANYEQYF. CDR3 sequence (DNA): TGCGCCAGCAGCCCATCAACCGGGACGGCCAACTACGAGCAGTACTTC.

This chain links TRBV5-4 with TRBJ2-3, with 7 bases identical to TRBD2. Germline V gene sequence: CDR1 SGHNT, CDR2 YYREEE (reference sequence). The CDR3 loop spans 16 amino acids. With V trimmed by 0 bases and J by 5 bases, 9 bases remained unmatched. This chain's CDR3 is CASSLGRAGLGDTQYF. The CDR3, as DNA: TGTGCCAGCAGCTTGGGCCGAGCGGGGTTGGGAGATACGCAGTATTTT. The whole variable domain, filled in from reference TRBV5-4 and TRBJ2-3, reads ETGVTQSPTHLIKTRGQQVTLRCSSQSGHNTVSWYQQALGQGPQFIFQYYREEENGRGNFPPRFSGLQFPNYSSELNVNALELDDSALYLCASSLGRAGLGDTQYFGPGTRLTVL.

V usage is TRBV27 and J usage is TRBJ1-6; 7 bases agree with TRBD1. From germline, CDR1 is MNHEY and CDR2 SMNVEV (reference sequence). The CDR3 has 18 amino acids. V was pared by 3 bases and J by 0 bases, with 8 bases of the junction left unmatched. CDR3 loop: CASSFQGGSGSYNSPLHF. CDR3 DNA: TGTGCCAGCAGTTTTCAGGGGGGAAGTGGCTCCTATAATTCACCCCTCCACTTT.

The rearrangement joins TRBV5-1 to TRBJ2-3; 7 bases are a match to TRBD2. Germline V gene data show CDR1 as SGHRS and CDR2 as YFSETQ. Trimming took 0 bases from V and 3 from J; bases not matched to a gene: 7. The CDR3 covers 16 residues. CDR3: CASSLVGGRRTDTQYF. The CDR3, as DNA: TGCGCCAGCAGCTTGGTGGGCGGGAGACGGACAGATACGCAGTATTTT.

The chain carries TRBV6-5 and TRBJ1-4; D remains unclear. CDR1 is MNHEY, CDR2 SVGAGI, per germline. The length of the CDR3 is 15 residues. Trimming removed 0 bases at V and 2 bases at J, with 7 bases between. The CDR3 DNA follows: TGTGCCAGCAGTTACTCGCCGGTTACTAATGAAAAACTGTTTTTT. Amino acids: CASSYSPVTNEKLFF.

The chain combines TRBV4-1 with TRBJ1-1; TRBD1 is a possible D gene (5 bases). V was trimmed by 5 bases and J by 9 bases, leaving 16 bases between them. This CDR3 comprises 13 residues. Germline V gives CDR1 MGHRA, CDR2 YSYEKL. The CDR3 nucleotides read TGCGCCAGCAGCGCCTCCGGGACTGACCAAGCTTTCTTT. Protein: CASSASGTDQAFF.

The genes are TRBV19 and TRBJ2-1; TRBD2 aligns across 8 bases. Trimming removed 10 bases from V and 10 bases from J; junction bases left unmatched: 6. Germline lookup yields CDR1 LNHDA and CDR2 SQIVND (reference sequence). This CDR3 comprises 11 residues. This CDR3 reads CATRLAWEQFF. The CDR3, as DNA: TGTGCCACAAGACTAGCGTGGGAGCAGTTCTTC.

The gene calls are TRBV27 and TRBJ2-7; D unclear. Germline V gene lookup returns CDR1 MNHEY and CDR2 SMNVEV (reference sequence). Trimming removed 4 bases at V and 3 bases at J, with 4 bases between. This CDR3 spans 11 amino acids. The CDR3 region has the DNA TGTGCCAGCAGTTCCGGCTACGAGCAGTACTTC. It encodes CASSSGYEQYF.